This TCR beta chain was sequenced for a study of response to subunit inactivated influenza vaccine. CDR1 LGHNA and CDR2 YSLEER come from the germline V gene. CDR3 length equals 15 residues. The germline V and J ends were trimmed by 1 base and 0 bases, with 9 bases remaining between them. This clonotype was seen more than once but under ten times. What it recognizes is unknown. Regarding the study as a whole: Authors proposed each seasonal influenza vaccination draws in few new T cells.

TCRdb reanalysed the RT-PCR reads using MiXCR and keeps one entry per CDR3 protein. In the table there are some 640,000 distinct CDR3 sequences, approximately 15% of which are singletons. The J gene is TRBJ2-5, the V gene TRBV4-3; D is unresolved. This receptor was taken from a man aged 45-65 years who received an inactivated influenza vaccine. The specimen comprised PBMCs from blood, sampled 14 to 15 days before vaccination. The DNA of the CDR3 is TGCGCCAGCAGCCAAGTGTTGGGCTACCAAGAGACCCAGTACTTC. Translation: CASSQVLGYQETQYF.